The clone carrying this T cell receptor (beta chain) was picked up a small number of times. The data belong to a study of T cells in Graves' hyperthyroidism and ophthalmopathy. TCR beta CDR3 regions were amplified from RNA transcripts. HTBI primers were employed in a first-round RT-PCR of the TCR CDR3. MiXCR, applied by TCRdb to the multiplex PCR reads, yields one record per CDR3 protein. The sample comprises hundreds of thousands of distinct CDR3 sequences, 14% of which are singletons, and roughly a tenth rests with the top ten. The length of the CDR3 is 13 residues. The ends lost 6 bases at V and 6 bases at J; junction bases unmatched: 4. In germline, CDR1 is SGHDN, CDR2 FVKESK.

The sequencing sample was made of blood. The receptor's source is a woman between 18 and 29 years old with Graves' hyperthyroidism. The rearrangement uses TRBV14 and TRBJ2-7; 11 bases line up with TRBD2. DNA for the CDR3: TGTGCCAGCAGGATAGCGGGAGGGCGCGAGCAGTACTTC. It translates to CASRIAGGREQYF.